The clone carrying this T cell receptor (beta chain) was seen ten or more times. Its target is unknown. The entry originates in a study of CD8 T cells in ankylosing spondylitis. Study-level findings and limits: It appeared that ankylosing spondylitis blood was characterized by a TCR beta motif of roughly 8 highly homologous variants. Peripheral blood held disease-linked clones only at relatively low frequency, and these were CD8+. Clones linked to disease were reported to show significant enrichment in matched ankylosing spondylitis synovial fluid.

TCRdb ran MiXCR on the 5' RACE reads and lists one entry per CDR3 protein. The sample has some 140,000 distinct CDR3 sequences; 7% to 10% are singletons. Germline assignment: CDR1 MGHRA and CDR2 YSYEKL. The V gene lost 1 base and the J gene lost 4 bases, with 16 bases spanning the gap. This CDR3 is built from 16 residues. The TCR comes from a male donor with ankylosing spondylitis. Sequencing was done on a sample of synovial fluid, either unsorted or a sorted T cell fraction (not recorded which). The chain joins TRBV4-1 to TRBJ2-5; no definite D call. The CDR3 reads CASSQGSRLSLETQYF. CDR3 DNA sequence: TGCGCCAGCAGCCAAGGTTCGAGGTTAAGCTTAGAGACCCAGTACTTC.